These 13 T cell receptor beta chains share one sample of origin, sequenced in a study. TCRdb fed the 5' RACE reads into MiXCR, producing one record per CDR3 protein. The profile shows approximately 570 distinct CDR3 sequences, 8% to 10% of them singletons. Specimen: central memory T cells from blood PBMCs. Described subset: central memory CD4+ T cells. Every receptor here comes from a male donor with HIV.

This clonotype is large (0.1 to 1%) by share. The chain couples TRBV11-3 to TRBJ1-2; 8 nucleotides line up with TRBD1. Germline-derived CDR1 and CDR2 are SGHNT and YENEEA. The CDR3 has 14 amino acids. V dropped 7 bases and J dropped 6; count of bases not matched to a gene: 10. In DNA, the CDR3 is TGTGCCAGCATCAGAATGGACAGGGAGGATGGCTACACCTTC. Translated, it gives CASIRMDREDGYTF.

The chain combines TRBV4-2 with TRBJ1-4; D uncertain. V was pared by 1 base and J by 14 bases, with 14 bases between. There are 13 residues in the CDR3. Per the germline V gene, CDR1 is LGHNA and CDR2 is YNFKEQ. The CDR3 nucleotides read TGTGCCAGCAGCCAAGGTGAAAAGAGGTGGCTGTTTTTT. This encodes CASSQGEKRWLFF.

This clonotype was detected a few times. The chain links TRBV28 to TRBJ2-1; 10 bases fit TRBD2. The germline V gene has CDR1 MDHEN and CDR2 SYDVKM. V was pared by 5 bases and J by 10 bases, with 14 bases of the junction left unmatched. The CDR3 spans 16 residues. CDR3 region: CASSRNGYPSGREQFF. CDR3 sequence (DNA): TGTGCCAGCAGTCGAAACGGATACCCTAGCGGGAGAGAGCAGTTCTTC.

The J gene is TRBJ1-3, the V gene TRBV6-2 or TRBV6-3; no reliable D call. The V end lost 0 bases, the J end lost 4 bases, and 10 bases lay between the germline ends. CDR1 is MNHEY, CDR2 SVGEGT, per germline. The CDR3 length is 15 residues. The CDR3 protein is CASSYSVGRGNTIYF. The CDR3 DNA is TGTGCCAGCAGTTACTCCGTGGGGAGGGGAAACACCATATATTTT.

This clonotype is labeled large (0.1 to 1%). This chain joins TRBV10-3 and TRBJ2-1; D may be TRBD1 or TRBD2 (6 bases each). Germline V gene data show CDR1 as ENHRY and CDR2 as SYGVKD. This CDR3 is 14 amino acids long. Deletions cut 4 bases from V and 10 bases from J, with 17 bases between. The DNA of the CDR3 is TGTGCCATCAGTGGAGACCAGGGGAGGAGGGAGCAGTTCTTC. Translated, it gives CAISGDQGRREQFF.

By sample fraction, this clonotype is large. The genes are TRBV27 and TRBJ2-4; TRBD2 matches 7 bases. CDR3 length equals 15 residues. V lost 2 bases, J lost 4 bases, and 5 bases stayed unmatched. The germline V gene has CDR1 MNHEY and CDR2 SMNVEV (reference sequence). This CDR3 is CASSLGGSTKNIQYF. The CDR3 region has the DNA TGTGCCAGCAGTTTAGGCGGGAGTACGAAAAACATTCAGTACTTC.

This clonotype is judged large. The V gene is TRBV27, the J gene TRBJ1-3, with TRBD1 as a possible D gene (6 bases). CDR3 length: 14 amino acids. Trimming left V 6 bases short and J 8 bases short, with 17 bases between. Germline CDR1 is MNHEY and CDR2 is SMNVEV (reference sequence). CDR3 in amino acids: CASRLRGGGDTIYF. The CDR3, as DNA: TGTGCCAGCAGGCTCAGGGGAGGAGGAGACACCATATATTTT.

By sample fraction, this clonotype is large. The J gene is TRBJ2-1, the V gene TRBV11-3; TRBD2 matches at 8 bases. CDR3 length: 14 amino acids. CDR1 and CDR2 (germline): SGHNT, YENEEA. J gave up 2 bases and V 8 bases, and 5 bases lay outside the gene matches. The CDR3 region has the DNA TGTGCCAGCTCGGTGCGGGGGGCCTACAATGAGCAGTTCTTC. This sequence encodes CASSVRGAYNEQFF.

This clonotype counts as large. This rearrangement joins TRBV11-3 to TRBJ2-1; 12 bases map to TRBD2. The germline CDR1 and CDR2 sequences are SGHNT and YENEEA. The length of the CDR3 is 16 residues. Unmatched junction bases numbered 11, after V lost 5 bases and J lost 9 bases. The CDR3 loop reads CASSQETSGRLAEQFF. For the CDR3, the DNA is TGTGCCAGCAGCCAGGAGACTAGCGGGAGATTAGCTGAGCAGTTCTTC.

This clonotype was seen a few times. An end of the junction differs from the germline gene, which may be a read error. The gene calls are TRBV7-7 and TRBJ1-1; the D is unclear. In germline, CDR1 is SSHAT, CDR2 FNYEAQ (reference sequence). There are 13 residues in the CDR3. The CDR3 spells CASSLDPRAEAFF. DNA of the CDR3: TGTGCTAGCAGCTTAGACCCCAGAGCTGAAGCTTTCTTT.

By share, this clonotype counts as large. The chain is built from TRBV6-5 and TRBJ2-7; D gene uncertain. The CDR3 has 14 amino acids. Germline CDR1 MNHEY, CDR2 SVGAGI. Trimming took 2 bases from V and 5 from J, leaving 13 bases between them. The CDR3 DNA is TGTGCCAGCAGTTACGGCCTAAATCGGAACGAGCAGTACTTC. Translating gives CASSYGLNRNEQYF.

In its sample, this clonotype was seen a few times. This sequence joins TRBV24-1 and TRBJ2-5, with TRBD1 identical over 7 bases. This CDR3 contains 16 residues. With 4 bases clipped from V and 2 bases from J, the junction kept 9 bases outside the gene matches. CDR1 and CDR2 from the germline V gene are KGHDR and SFDVKD. CDR3 sequence reads: CATSDYGQVGQETQYF. CDR3 DNA sequence: TGTGCCACCAGTGACTACGGACAGGTGGGGCAAGAGACCCAGTACTTC.

CDR3 amino acids: CATSILTGASSYEQYF. The CDR3 bases are TGTGCCACCAGCATATTAACAGGGGCCAGCTCCTACGAGCAGTACTTC. The chain couples TRBV15 to TRBJ2-7, with 7 bases fitting TRBD1. Germline lookup yields CDR1 LNHNV and CDR2 YYDKDF (reference sequence). The CDR3 extends over 16 amino acids. J gave up 0 bases and V 4 bases, and 9 bases lay outside the gene matches.